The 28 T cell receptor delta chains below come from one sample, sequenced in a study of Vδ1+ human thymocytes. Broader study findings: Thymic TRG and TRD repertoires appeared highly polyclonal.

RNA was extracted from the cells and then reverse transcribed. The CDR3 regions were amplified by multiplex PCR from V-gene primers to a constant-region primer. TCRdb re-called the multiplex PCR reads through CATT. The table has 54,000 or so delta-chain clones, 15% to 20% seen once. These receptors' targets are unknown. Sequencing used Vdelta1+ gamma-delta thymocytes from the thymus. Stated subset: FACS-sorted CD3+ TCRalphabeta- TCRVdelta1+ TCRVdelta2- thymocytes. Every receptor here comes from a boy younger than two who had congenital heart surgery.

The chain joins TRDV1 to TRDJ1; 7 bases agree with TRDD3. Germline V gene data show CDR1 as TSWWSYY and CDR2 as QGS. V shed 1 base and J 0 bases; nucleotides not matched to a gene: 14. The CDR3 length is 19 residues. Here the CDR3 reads CALGEQPPSWGKYTDKLIF. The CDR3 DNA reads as TGTGCTCTTGGGGAACAACCCCCTTCTTGGGGGAAGTACACCGATAAACTCATCTTT.

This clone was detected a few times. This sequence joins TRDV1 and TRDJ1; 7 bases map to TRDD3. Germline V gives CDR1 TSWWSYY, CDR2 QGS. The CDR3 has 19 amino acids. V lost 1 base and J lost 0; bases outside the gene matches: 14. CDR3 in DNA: TGTGCTCTTGGGGAACGGGCCCCGCATATCTGGGGGGACACCGATAAACTCATCTTT. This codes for CALGERAPHIWGDTDKLIF.

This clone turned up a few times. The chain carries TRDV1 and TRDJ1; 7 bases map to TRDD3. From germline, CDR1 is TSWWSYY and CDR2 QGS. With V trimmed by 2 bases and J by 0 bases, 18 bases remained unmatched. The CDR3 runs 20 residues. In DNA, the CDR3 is TGTGCTCTTGGGGAAGCACCAAATGGGAAGGATACGCGGTACACCGATAAACTCATCTTT. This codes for CALGEAPNGKDTRYTDKLIF.

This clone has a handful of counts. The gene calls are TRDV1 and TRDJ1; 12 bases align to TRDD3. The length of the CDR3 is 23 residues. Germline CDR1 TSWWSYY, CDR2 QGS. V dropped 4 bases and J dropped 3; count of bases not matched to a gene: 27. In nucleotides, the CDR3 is TGTGCTCTTGGGGTCTGTCTTCCTTCCTACGGGTACTGGGGGATACTCGGTCCCGATAAACTCATCTTT. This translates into CALGVCLPSYGYWGILGPDKLIF.

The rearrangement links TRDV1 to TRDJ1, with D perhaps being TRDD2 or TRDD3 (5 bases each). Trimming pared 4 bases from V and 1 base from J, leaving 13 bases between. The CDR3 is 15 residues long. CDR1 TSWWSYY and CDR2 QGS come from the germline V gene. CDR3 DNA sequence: TGTGCTCTTGGGGTTCCTGGGCGTTCCACCGATAAACTCATCTTT. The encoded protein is CALGVPGRSTDKLIF.

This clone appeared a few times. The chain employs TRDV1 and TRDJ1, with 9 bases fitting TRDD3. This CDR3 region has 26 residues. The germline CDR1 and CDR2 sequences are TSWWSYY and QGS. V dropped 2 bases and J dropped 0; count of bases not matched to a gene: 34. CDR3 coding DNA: TGTGCTCTTGGGGAAGGTCCATCTTCGTTCGACCGTTGGCTGGGGGATTCTCCACATTACACCGATAAACTCATCTTT. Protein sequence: CALGEGPSSFDRWLGDSPHYTDKLIF.

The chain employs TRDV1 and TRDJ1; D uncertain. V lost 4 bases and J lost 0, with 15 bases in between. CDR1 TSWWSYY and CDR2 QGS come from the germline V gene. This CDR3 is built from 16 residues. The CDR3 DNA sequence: TGTGCTCTTGGGGTTCCATTCCCCTCGTACACCGATAAACTCATCTTT. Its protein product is CALGVPFPSYTDKLIF.

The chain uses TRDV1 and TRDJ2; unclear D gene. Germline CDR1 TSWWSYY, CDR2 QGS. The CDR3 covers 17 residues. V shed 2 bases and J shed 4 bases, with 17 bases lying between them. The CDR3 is CALGESWSDRWTAQLFF. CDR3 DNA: TGTGCTCTTGGGGAAAGTTGGTCGGATCGGTGGACAGCACAACTCTTCTTT.

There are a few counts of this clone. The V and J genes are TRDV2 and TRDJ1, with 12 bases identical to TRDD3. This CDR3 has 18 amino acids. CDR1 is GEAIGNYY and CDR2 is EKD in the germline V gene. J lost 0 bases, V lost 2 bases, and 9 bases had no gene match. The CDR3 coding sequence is TGTGCCTGTGACAGCCGTACTGGGGGATACATGTACACCGATAAACTCATCTTT. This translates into CACDSRTGGYMYTDKLIF.

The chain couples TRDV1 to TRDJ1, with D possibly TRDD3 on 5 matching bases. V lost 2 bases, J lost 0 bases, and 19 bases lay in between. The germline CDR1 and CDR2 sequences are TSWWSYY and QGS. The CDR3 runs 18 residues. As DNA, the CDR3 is TGTGCTCTTGGGGAAGGTGTGGGGCCTTACCTTTACACCGATAAACTCATCTTT. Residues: CALGEGVGPYLYTDKLIF.

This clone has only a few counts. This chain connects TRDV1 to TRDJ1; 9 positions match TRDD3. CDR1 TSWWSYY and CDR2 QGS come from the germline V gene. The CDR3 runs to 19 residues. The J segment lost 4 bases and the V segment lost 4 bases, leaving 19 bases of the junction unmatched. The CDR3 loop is CALGVMAFPRGYARDKLIF. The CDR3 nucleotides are TGTGCTCTTGGGGTCATGGCCTTCCCCAGGGGATACGCACGCGATAAACTCATCTTT.

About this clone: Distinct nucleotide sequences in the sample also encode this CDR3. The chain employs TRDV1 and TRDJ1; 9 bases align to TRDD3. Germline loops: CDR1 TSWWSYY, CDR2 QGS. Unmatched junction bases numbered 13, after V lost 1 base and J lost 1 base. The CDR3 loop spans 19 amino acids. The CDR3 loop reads CALGERDSWGILGTDKLIF. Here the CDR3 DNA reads TGTGCTCTTGGGGAACGCGACTCTTGGGGGATATTGGGCACCGATAAACTCATCTTT.

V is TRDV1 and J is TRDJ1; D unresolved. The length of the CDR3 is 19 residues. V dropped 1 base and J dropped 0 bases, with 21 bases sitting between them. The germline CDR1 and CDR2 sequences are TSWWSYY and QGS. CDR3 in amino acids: CALGERKPERRRYTDKLIF. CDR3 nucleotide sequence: TGTGCTCTTGGGGAACGTAAGCCCGAGCGGCGCAGGTACACCGATAAACTCATCTTT.

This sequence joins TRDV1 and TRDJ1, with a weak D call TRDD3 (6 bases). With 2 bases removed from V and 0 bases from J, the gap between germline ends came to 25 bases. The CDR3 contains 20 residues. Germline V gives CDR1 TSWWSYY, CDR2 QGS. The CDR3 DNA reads TGTGCTCTTGGGGAATCCGCCGTTTTGCGGGGGACTTTGTACACCGATAAACTCATCTTT. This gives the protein CALGESAVLRGTLYTDKLIF.

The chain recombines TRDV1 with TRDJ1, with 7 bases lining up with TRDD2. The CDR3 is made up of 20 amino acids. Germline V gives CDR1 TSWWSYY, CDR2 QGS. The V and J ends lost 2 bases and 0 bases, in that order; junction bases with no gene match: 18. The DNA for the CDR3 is TGTGCTCTTGGGGAATATTTCCTACGTTATCCGGGGGCCCACACCGATAAACTCATCTTT. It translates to CALGEYFLRYPGAHTDKLIF.

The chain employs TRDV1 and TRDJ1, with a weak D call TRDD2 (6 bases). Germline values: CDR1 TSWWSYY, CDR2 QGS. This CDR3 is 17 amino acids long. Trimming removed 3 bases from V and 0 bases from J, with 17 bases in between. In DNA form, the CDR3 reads TGTGCTCTTGGGGACAGCCCTAATCCTACGTACACCGATAAACTCATCTTT. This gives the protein CALGDSPNPTYTDKLIF.

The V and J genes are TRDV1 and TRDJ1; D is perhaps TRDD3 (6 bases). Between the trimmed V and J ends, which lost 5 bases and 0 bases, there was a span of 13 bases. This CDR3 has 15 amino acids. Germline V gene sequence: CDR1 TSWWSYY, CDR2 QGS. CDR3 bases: TGTGCTCTTGGGATGAGTGGGGATTACACCGATAAACTCATCTTT. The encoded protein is CALGMSGDYTDKLIF.

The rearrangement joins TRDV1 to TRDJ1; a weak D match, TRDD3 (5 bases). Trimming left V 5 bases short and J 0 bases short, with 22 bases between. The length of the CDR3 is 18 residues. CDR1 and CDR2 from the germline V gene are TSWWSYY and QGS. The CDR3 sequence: CALGYLIRGAPYTDKLIF. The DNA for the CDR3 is TGTGCTCTTGGGTACCTCATTCGGGGGGCCCCGTACACCGATAAACTCATCTTT.

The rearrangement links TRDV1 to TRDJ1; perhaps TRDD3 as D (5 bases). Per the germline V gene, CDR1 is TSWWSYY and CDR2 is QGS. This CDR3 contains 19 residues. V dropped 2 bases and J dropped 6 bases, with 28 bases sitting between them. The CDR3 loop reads CALGEIVQILGLGAYKLIF. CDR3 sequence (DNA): TGTGCTCTTGGGGAAATCGTTCAAATCCTCGGTCTGGGAGCCTATAAACTCATCTTT.

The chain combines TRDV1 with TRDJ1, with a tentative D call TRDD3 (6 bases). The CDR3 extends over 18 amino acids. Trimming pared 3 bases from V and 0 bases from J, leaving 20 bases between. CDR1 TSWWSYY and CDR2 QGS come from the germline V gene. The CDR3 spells CALGDFSAMGAYTDKLIF. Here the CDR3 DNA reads TGTGCTCTTGGGGATTTTTCCGCGATGGGGGCTTACACCGATAAACTCATCTTT.

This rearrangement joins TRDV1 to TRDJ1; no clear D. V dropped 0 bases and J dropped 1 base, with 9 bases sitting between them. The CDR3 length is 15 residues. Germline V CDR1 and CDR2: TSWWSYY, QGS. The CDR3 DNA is TGTGCTCTTGGGGAACTAAAGCGCCTCACCGATAAACTCATCTTT. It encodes CALGELKRLTDKLIF.

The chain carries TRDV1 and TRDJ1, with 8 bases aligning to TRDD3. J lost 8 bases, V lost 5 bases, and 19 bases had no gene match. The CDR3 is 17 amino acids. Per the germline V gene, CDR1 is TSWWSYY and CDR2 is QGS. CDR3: CALGPPGGWGTADKLIF. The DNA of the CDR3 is TGTGCTCTTGGGCCCCCGGGAGGCTGGGGGACGGCGGACAAACTCATCTTT.

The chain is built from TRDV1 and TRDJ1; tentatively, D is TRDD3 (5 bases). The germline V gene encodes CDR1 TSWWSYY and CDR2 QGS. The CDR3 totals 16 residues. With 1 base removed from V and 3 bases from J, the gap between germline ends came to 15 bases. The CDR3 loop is CALGERGCTGPDKLIF. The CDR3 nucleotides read TGTGCTCTTGGGGAACGCGGGTGTACTGGTCCCGATAAACTCATCTTT.

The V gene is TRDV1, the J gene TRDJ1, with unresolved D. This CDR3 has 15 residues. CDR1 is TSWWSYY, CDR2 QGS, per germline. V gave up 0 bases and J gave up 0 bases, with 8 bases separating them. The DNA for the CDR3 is TGTGCTCTTGGGGAACTAGTAGCTTACACCGATAAACTCATCTTT. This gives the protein CALGELVAYTDKLIF.

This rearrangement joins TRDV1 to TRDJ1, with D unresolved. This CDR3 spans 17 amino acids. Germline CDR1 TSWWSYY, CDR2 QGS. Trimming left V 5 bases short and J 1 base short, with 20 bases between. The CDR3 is CALGTLNLATPTDKLIF. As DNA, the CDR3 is TGTGCTCTTGGGACCCTTAATCTGGCTACCCCCACCGATAAACTCATCTTT.

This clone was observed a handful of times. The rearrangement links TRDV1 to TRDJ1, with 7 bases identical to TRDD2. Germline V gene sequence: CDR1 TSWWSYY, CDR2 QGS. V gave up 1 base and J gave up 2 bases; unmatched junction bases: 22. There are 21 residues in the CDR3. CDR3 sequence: CALGEPAKGPPFLPVTDKLIF. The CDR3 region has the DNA TGTGCTCTTGGGGAACCCGCGAAGGGGCCCCCCTTCCTCCCCGTGACCGATAAACTCATCTTT.

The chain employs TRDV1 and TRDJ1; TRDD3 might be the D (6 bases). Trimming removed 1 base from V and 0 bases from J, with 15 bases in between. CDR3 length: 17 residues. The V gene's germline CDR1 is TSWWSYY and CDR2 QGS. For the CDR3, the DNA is TGTGCTCTTGGGGAACGGCGGCTGGGGATCTACACCGATAAACTCATCTTT. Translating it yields CALGERRLGIYTDKLIF.

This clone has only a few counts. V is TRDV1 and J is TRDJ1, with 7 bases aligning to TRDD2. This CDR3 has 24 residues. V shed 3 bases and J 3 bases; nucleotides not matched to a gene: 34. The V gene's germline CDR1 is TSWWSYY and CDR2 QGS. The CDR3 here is CALGDHTPHFPTTYWREASDKLIF. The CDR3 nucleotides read TGTGCTCTTGGGGACCATACCCCCCACTTTCCTACCACGTACTGGAGGGAAGCCTCCGATAAACTCATCTTT.